This T cell receptor beta chain was captured in a study of cytotoxic CD8 clonotypes in ibrutinib-treated CLL. This table comes from immunoSEQ multiplex PCR, and its TCRdb copy is limited to in-frame clones, with some not included. The data contain approximately 70,000 clones, 90% of them singletons. Points from the study as a whole: Age-matched healthy donor levels were exceeded by baseline clonality, which tracked circulating CD8+ T-cell counts.

To note about this clone: Its antigen remains unknown.

CDR3 size: 20 residues. The germline V gene encodes CDR1 SNHLY and CDR2 FYNNEI. The J segment lost 8 bases and the V segment lost 4 bases, leaving 28 bases of the junction unmatched. The starting material was PBMCs, obtained after 12 months of ibrutinib treatment. The source is a human donor with chronic lymphocytic leukemia. J is TRBJ1-2 and V is TRBV2, with TRBD1 matching 7 bases. CDR3 nucleotides: TGTGCCAGCAGTGGACCGTACGACAGGGCGGTACTTAGCCAACCCCGCGGCTACACCTTC. It encodes CASSGPYDRAVLSQPRGYTF.